The clone carrying this T cell receptor beta chain was detected once. This sample stems from a study of blood T cell repertoires in COVID-19. The germline CDR1 and CDR2 sequences are MDHEN and SYDVKM. After removal of 4 bases from V and 4 bases from J, the junction contained 2 bases not matched to a gene. The CDR3 is made up of 14 amino acids. Enrolment of Seattle patients took place during active infection, and they were followed longitudinally. Per the original data handling: Counts of nucleated cells, estimated from reference gene primer amplification, were obtained. The method was immunoSEQ multiplex PCR; TCRdb's version includes in-frame clones alone and lacks a portion of them. That table furnishes V, J and clone size, whereas the DNA furnished D and trimming. The sample shows 390,000 or so clones, roughly 86% of them seen only once.

The TCR comes from a woman between 25 and 40 years old with COVID-19, enrolled during active disease. The gene calls are TRBV28 and TRBJ2-1; 9 bases map to TRBD2. The sample was peripheral blood. The CDR3 spells CASSSSGTYNEQFF. CDR3 nucleotides: TGTGCCAGCAGTTCTAGCGGGACGTACAATGAGCAGTTCTTC.